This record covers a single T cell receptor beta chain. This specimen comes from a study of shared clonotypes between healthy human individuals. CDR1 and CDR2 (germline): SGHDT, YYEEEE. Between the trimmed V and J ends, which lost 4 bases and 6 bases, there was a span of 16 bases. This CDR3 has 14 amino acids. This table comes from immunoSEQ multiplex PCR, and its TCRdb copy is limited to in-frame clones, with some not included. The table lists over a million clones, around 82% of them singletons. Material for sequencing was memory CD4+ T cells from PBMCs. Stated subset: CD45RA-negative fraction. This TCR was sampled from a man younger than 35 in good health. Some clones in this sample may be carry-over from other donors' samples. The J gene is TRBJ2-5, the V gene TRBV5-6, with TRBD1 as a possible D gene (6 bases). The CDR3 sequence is CASSGTGQWKTQYF. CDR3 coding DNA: TGTGCCAGCAGCGGAACAGGGCAGTGGAAGACCCAGTACTTC.